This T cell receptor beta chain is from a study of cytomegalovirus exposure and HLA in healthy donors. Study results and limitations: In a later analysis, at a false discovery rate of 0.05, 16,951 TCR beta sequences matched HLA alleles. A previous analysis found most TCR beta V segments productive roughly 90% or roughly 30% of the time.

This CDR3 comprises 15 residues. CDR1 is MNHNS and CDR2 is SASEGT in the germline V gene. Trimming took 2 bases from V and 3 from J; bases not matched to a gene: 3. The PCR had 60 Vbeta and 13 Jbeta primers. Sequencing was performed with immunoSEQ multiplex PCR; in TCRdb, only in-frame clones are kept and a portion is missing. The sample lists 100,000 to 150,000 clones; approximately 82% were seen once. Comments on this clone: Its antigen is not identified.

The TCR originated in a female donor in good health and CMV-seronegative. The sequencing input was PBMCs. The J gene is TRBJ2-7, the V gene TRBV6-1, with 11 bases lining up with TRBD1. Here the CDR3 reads CASSETGTGGYEQYF. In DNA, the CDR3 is TGTGCCAGCAGTGAAACCGGGACAGGGGGCTACGAGCAGTACTTC.